Below are 25 T cell receptor beta chains sequenced from a single sample in a study of blood T cell repertoires in COVID-19. TCRdb's table, derived via immunoSEQ multiplex PCR, lists solely in-frame clones and lacks some. This table has under 20,000 clones, 82% appearing once. The sample was peripheral blood. These receptors were obtained from a man aged 80 or over with active COVID-19.

The genes are TRBV19 and TRBJ1-5; TRBD1 aligns across 8 bases. The V and J ends lost 5 bases and 6 bases, in that order; junction bases with no gene match: 6. CDR1 is LNHDA, CDR2 SQIVND, per germline (reference sequence). This CDR3 comprises 14 residues. CDR3 residues: CASSQQGVGQPQHF. CDR3 DNA: TGTGCCAGTAGTCAACAGGGGGTCGGTCAGCCCCAGCATTTT.

This rearrangement joins TRBV7-2 to TRBJ2-3, with D perhaps matching TRBD2 (6 bases). The CDR3 contains 17 residues. V lost 0 bases to trimming and J lost 1 base, with 14 bases between them. The germline CDR1 and CDR2 sequences are SGHTA and FQGNSA. CDR3: CASSLAGGRGGTDTQYF. The CDR3 nucleotides read TGTGCCAGCAGCTTAGCTGGAGGGCGGGGAGGCACAGATACGCAGTATTTT.

The chain recombines TRBV12-3 or TRBV12-4 with TRBJ2-1, with 9 positions matching TRBD1. The CDR3 covers 12 residues. Trimming cost V 9 bases and J 7 bases; bases outside gene matches: 4. This chain's CDR3 is CASCDRGNEQFF. The CDR3 DNA reads TGTGCCAGTTGTGACAGGGGGAATGAGCAGTTCTTC.

V usage is TRBV10-2 and J usage is TRBJ2-4, with D possibly being TRBD2 (6 bases). There are 15 residues in the CDR3. V was pared by 3 bases and J by 7 bases, with 16 bases between. Germline V gives CDR1 WSHSY, CDR2 SAAADI. The CDR3 is CASSDGGKWVNIQYF. The CDR3 DNA follows: TGCGCCAGCAGTGATGGAGGGAAGTGGGTCAACATTCAGTACTTC.

The chain uses TRBV5-1 and TRBJ2-5, with 7 bases fitting TRBD1. The length of the CDR3 is 14 residues. CDR1 SGHRS and CDR2 YFSETQ come from the germline V gene. With 4 bases clipped from V and 1 base from J, the junction kept 4 bases outside the gene matches. The CDR3 DNA is TGCGCCAGCAGCCCGGGACAGCCCCAAGAGACCCAGTACTTC. Its translation: CASSPGQPQETQYF. Full variable domain (remainder filled in from reference TRBV5-1 and TRBJ2-5): KAGVTQTPRYLIKTRGQQVTLSCSPISGHRSVSWYQQTPGQGLQFLFEYFSETQRNKGNFPGRFSGRQFSNSRSEMNVSTLELGDSALYLCASSPGQPQETQYFGPGTRLLVL.

This chain connects TRBV7-2 to TRBJ2-7, with 7 bases fitting TRBD2. Germline CDR1 and CDR2: SGHTA and FQGNSA. The CDR3 has 14 residues. The V gene end was trimmed by 5 bases and the J gene end by 3 bases; junction bases not matched to a gene: 7. The CDR3 region is CASSTGTIFYEQYF. CDR3 coding DNA: TGTGCCAGCAGCACCGGGACTATATTCTACGAGCAGTACTTC.

The chain carries TRBV28 and TRBJ2-7; TRBD1 aligns across 8 bases. CDR3 length equals 13 residues. Trimming cost V 5 bases and J 5 bases; bases outside gene matches: 5. Germline V gene sequence: CDR1 MDHEN, CDR2 SYDVKM. CDR3 residues: CASSPRTGHEQYF. The CDR3 region has the DNA TGTGCCAGCAGTCCCCGGACAGGGCACGAGCAGTACTTC.

The chain employs TRBV5-1 and TRBJ1-1, with 7 positions matching TRBD1. J gave up 1 base and V 8 bases, and 8 bases lay outside the gene matches. The CDR3 contains 14 residues. The germline V gene has CDR1 SGHRS and CDR2 YFSETQ. The CDR3 nucleotides are TGCGCCAGTCGAACCGGGACAGAGAACACTGAAGCTTTCTTT. Encoded protein: CASRTGTENTEAFF.

The table lists this clone with a count of one. In DNA, the CDR3 is TGTGCCAGCAGCCCAAGAACCCTTAGCGGGAGGGGAAGCTACGAGCAGTACTTC. It yields the protein CASSPRTLSGRGSYEQYF. The V call is TRBV7-3, the J call TRBJ2-7; 11 bases line up with TRBD2. The CDR3 extends over 18 amino acids. Trimming at V came to 5 bases and at J to 3 bases, leaving 15 bases not matched to a gene. Germline V gene sequence: CDR1 SGHTA, CDR2 FQGTGA. Full variable domain (remainder filled in from reference TRBV7-3 and TRBJ2-7): GAGVSQTPSNKVTEKGKYVELRCDPISGHTALYWYRQSLGQGPEFLIYFQGTGAADDSGLPNDRFFAVRPEGSVSTLKIQRTERGDSAVYLCASSPRTLSGRGSYEQYFGPGTRLTVT.

V is TRBV11-2 and J is TRBJ2-7; TRBD2 is a possible D gene (5 bases). The CDR3 sequence is 14 residues long. Germline V lookup: CDR1 SGHAT, CDR2 FQNNGV. V was pared by 7 bases and J by 2 bases, with 15 bases between. The CDR3 DNA sequence: TGTGCCAGCATGAGTCAGGACTCGGCCTACGAGCAGTACTTC. This encodes CASMSQDSAYEQYF.

This chain connects TRBV6-5 to TRBJ2-1; 7 bases map to TRBD2. The V and J ends lost 4 bases and 7 bases, in that order; junction bases with no gene match: 10. The CDR3 loop spans 15 amino acids. Germline-derived CDR1 and CDR2 are MNHEY and SVGAGI. The CDR3 DNA reads as TGTGCCAGCAGTTCCGAAGCGGGGCGACTAAATGAGCAGTTCTTC. Protein sequence: CASSSEAGRLNEQFF.

This clone was recorded once. The chain has TRBV7-8 and TRBJ1-5; the D gene is possibly TRBD1 (5 bases). CDR3 length: 15 residues. Trimming took off 1 base at V and 4 bases at J, with 11 bases between the two ends. The V gene's germline CDR1 is SGHVS and CDR2 FQNEAQ. CDR3 in DNA: TGTGCCAGCAGCTTAGGCCCAGGGAATAATCAGCCCCAGCATTTT. Its protein is CASSLGPGNNQPQHF.

The chain carries TRBV6-1 and TRBJ1-2, with 7 nucleotides matching TRBD1. The germline V gene encodes CDR1 MNHNS and CDR2 SASEGT. Trimming cost V 0 bases and J 7 bases; bases outside gene matches: 5. The CDR3 sequence is 14 residues long. For the CDR3, the DNA is TGTGCCAGCAGTGAAGCCTACAGGGGAGGTGGCTACACCTTC. This translates into CASSEAYRGGGYTF.

V gene TRBV10-2 combines with J gene TRBJ2-1; D call uncertain. CDR3 length equals 16 residues. Between the trimmed V and J ends, which lost 2 bases and 2 bases, there was a span of 13 bases. From germline, CDR1 is WSHSY and CDR2 SAAADI. This chain's CDR3 is CASSEGFKLAYNEQFF. CDR3 sequence (DNA): TGCGCCAGCAGTGAGGGTTTCAAGTTAGCCTACAATGAGCAGTTCTTC.

V usage is TRBV15 and J usage is TRBJ2-5, with 9 bases matching TRBD1. The germline V gene encodes CDR1 LNHNV and CDR2 YYDKDF (reference sequence). This CDR3 comprises 14 residues. Trimming cost V 6 bases and J 3 bases; bases outside gene matches: 5. The CDR3 reads CATRTQGAEETQYF. Written as DNA, the CDR3 is TGTGCCACCAGGACACAGGGGGCCGAAGAGACCCAGTACTTC.

The J gene is TRBJ2-5, the V gene TRBV7-2, with 9 bases matching TRBD1. J was trimmed by 4 bases and V by 4 bases; bases with no gene match: 4. The germline V gene encodes CDR1 SGHTA and CDR2 FQGNSA. CDR3 length: 14 residues. The CDR3 DNA reads TGTGCCAGCAGCTCTACAGGGGGCTCAGAGACCCAGTACTTC. It yields the protein CASSSTGGSETQYF.

The rearrangement links TRBV4-1 to TRBJ2-1, with a possible D match to TRBD2 (5 bases). The CDR3 contains 16 residues. The germline V gene encodes CDR1 MGHRA and CDR2 YSYEKL. The V end was cut by 0 bases, the J end by 5 bases, with 14 bases between. The CDR3 reads CASSQDRGASNNEQFF. The CDR3 region has the DNA TGCGCCAGCAGCCAAGATCGAGGAGCTAGCAACAATGAGCAGTTCTTC.

The V and J genes are TRBV9 and TRBJ2-3, with TRBD2 matching over 12 bases. Per germline, CDR1 SGDLS and CDR2 YYNGEE. CDR3 length: 16 residues. After removal of 2 bases from V and 1 base from J, the junction contained 2 bases not matched to a gene. This CDR3 reads CASSVGLAGRTDTQYF. In DNA, the CDR3 is TGTGCCAGCAGCGTGGGACTAGCGGGCCGCACAGATACGCAGTATTTT.

This chain uses TRBV10-3 with TRBJ2-3; 7 nucleotides agree with TRBD1. V shed 10 bases, J shed 0 bases, and the junction held 7 bases outside the gene matches. The length of the CDR3 is 14 residues. Germline V gives CDR1 ENHRY, CDR2 SYGVKD. The chain's CDR3 is CATFQGDSTDTQYF. CDR3 coding DNA: TGTGCCACCTTTCAGGGGGATAGCACAGATACGCAGTATTTT.

The chain links TRBV14 to TRBJ2-3; TRBD2 matches 8 bases. There are 16 residues in the CDR3. V trimming: 1 base; J trimming: 2 bases; junction bases outside the gene matches: 5. From germline, CDR1 is SGHDN and CDR2 FVKESK. CDR3 DNA: TGTGCCAGCAGCCAAGGGACTAGCCGTTTCACAGATACGCAGTATTTT. This translates into CASSQGTSRFTDTQYF.

The chain couples TRBV6-2 or TRBV6-3 to TRBJ2-1; TRBD2 aligns across 13 bases. This CDR3 has 17 residues. Trimming took 6 bases from V and 6 from J; bases not matched to a gene: 11. The germline V gene encodes CDR1 MNHEY and CDR2 SVGEGT. The CDR3 sequence: CASSRHTSGRAVNEQFF. CDR3 nucleotide sequence: TGTGCCAGCAGCCGACACACTAGCGGGAGGGCCGTCAATGAGCAGTTCTTC.

A few counts support this clone. The chain combines TRBV12-3 or TRBV12-4 with TRBJ1-5, with D unresolved. This CDR3 is 12 amino acids long. Trimming pared 4 bases from V and 7 bases from J, leaving 8 bases between. CDR3 nucleotides: TGTGCCAGCAGTTCCTTTCGGCAGCCCCAGCATTTT. Translating it yields CASSSFRQPQHF.

The CDR3 coding sequence is TGTGCCAGCAGCTTAGGGGGGACAGGGGCAGATACGCAGTATTTT. It specifies CASSLGGTGADTQYF. The V call is TRBV11-3, the J call TRBJ2-3, with 10 bases that match TRBD1. Germline V gene lookup returns CDR1 SGHNT and CDR2 YENEEA. This CDR3 contains 15 residues. Germline trimming cut 1 base from V and 4 bases from J; bases unmatched to any gene: 2. Full variable domain (remainder filled in from reference TRBV11-3 and TRBJ2-3): EAGVVQSPRYKIIEKKQPVAFWCNPISGHNTLYWYLQNLGQGPELLIRYENEEAVDDSQLPKDRFSAERLKGVDSTLKIQPAELGDSAVYLCASSLGGTGADTQYFGPGTRLTVL.

This rearrangement joins TRBV5-4 to TRBJ2-7, with 8 bases fitting TRBD1. J lost 4 bases, V lost 0 bases, and 0 bases had no gene match. The CDR3 consists of 13 residues. The germline CDR1 and CDR2 sequences are SGHNT and YYREEE (reference sequence). CDR3 sequence reads: CASSLGDRYEQYF. The CDR3 DNA reads TGTGCCAGCAGCTTGGGGGACAGGTACGAGCAGTACTTC.

In its sample, this clone was seen a few times. J is TRBJ2-1 and V is TRBV2, with 7 bases identical to TRBD2. The CDR3 covers 15 residues. Germline values: CDR1 SNHLY, CDR2 FYNNEI. Trimming removed 2 bases from V and 12 bases from J; junction bases left unmatched: 13. The CDR3 protein is CASSETPSGPSGQFF. In DNA, the CDR3 is TGTGCCAGCAGTGAAACCCCTAGCGGACCATCAGGGCAGTTCTTC.